A selection of T cell receptor beta chains follows, all from one sample in a study of blood T cell repertoires in COVID-19. Libraries were prepared by immunoSEQ multiplex PCR; TCRdb keeps only in-frame clonotypes and omits some of them. The sample has around 280,000 clones; around nine tenths are singletons. The sample consisted of PBMCs or T cells enriched from blood (not recorded which). These receptors originate from a woman between 35 and 50 years old who had recovered from COVID-19. CDR3s include the opening cysteine and the closing phenylalanine or tryptophan. D genes are given only for firm matches. Expanded clones get a size class; other rows say once, few or many, or leave the size out.

- TRBD1 TRBJ2-3 TRBV28 TGTGCCAGCAGTTTAAACCCGGGACAGAGCACAGATACGCAGTATTTT CASSLNPGQSTDTQYF
once TRBD2 TRBJ2-7 TRBV11-2 TGTGCCAGCAGCAACCGAGGACTAGCGGTACCCTACGAGCAGTACTTC CASSNRGLAVPYEQYF
- - TRBJ1-1 TRBV28 TGTGCCAGCAGATCCCTAGCTCAGGTGAACACTGAAGCTTTCTTT CASRSLAQVNTEAFF
- TRBD2 TRBJ2-1 TRBV14 TGTGCCAGCAGCCCATCGGGACTAGCGGGAGTTTTTGAGCAGTTCTTC CASSPSGLAGVFEQFF
- - TRBJ1-3 TRBV6-5 TGTGCCAGCAGTCGAGCGGGTCTCTCTGGAAACACCATATATTTT CASSRAGLSGNTIYF
- - TRBJ2-1 TRBV24-1 TGTGCCACCAGTGATTCTATCGGCGGAAACTCCGAGGGTGAGCAGTTCTTC CATSDSIGGNSEGEQFF
- TRBD2 TRBJ2-3 TRBV11-2 TGTGCCAGCAGCCCTGAGGGACTAGCAGAAGATACGCAGTATTTT CASSPEGLAEDTQYF
- - TRBJ2-2 TRBV11-2 TGTGCCAGCAGCCCAGACGGGGGTTGGGAGACCGGGGAGCTGTTTTTT CASSPDGGWETGELFF
- - TRBJ2-6 TRBV21-1 TGTGCCAGCAGGGTCCACGGGGATGGGGCCAACGTCCTGACTTTC CASRVHGDGANVLTF
- TRBD1 TRBJ1-2 TRBV5-6 TGTGCCAGCAAAGGACCGGGACAGAATGTCTATGGCTACACCTTC CASKGPGQNVYGYTF
- TRBD1 TRBJ1-3 TRBV2 TGTGCCAGCAGTGGACAGGGCTACACCATATATTTT CASSGQGYTIYF
- - TRBJ2-3 TRBV28 TGTGCCAGCAGTAAGGAGGGAAGAGATACGCAGTATTTT CASSKEGRDTQYF
- TRBD1 TRBJ1-5 TRBV19 TGTGCCAGTATCCCCATCCACGGACAGGGGGCGGGTCAGCCCCAGCATTTT CASIPIHGQGAGQPQHF
- TRBD2 TRBJ2-7 TRBV28 TGTGCCAGCAGTTTATTCGCGGGAGGGCCTTACGAGCAGTACTTC CASSLFAGGPYEQYF
- TRBD2 TRBJ2-4 TRBV29-1 TGCAGCGTTGTAGCGGGAGGTGCCAAAAACATTCAGTACTTC CSVVAGGAKNIQYF
- - TRBJ1-1 TRBV24-1 TGTGCCACCACGGGGGGCGATGGGAACACTGAAGCTTTCTTT CATTGGDGNTEAFF
- - TRBJ1-3 TRBV13 TGTGCCAGCAGCTTGGAACCTCGGGGGGCTGGAAACACCATATATTTT CASSLEPRGAGNTIYF
- TRBD2 TRBJ2-3 TRBV7-9 TGTGCCAGCAGCTTAAGAGGGACTAGCGGATACACAGATACGCAGTATTTT CASSLRGTSGYTDTQYF
many TRBD1 TRBJ2-1 TRBV3-1/TRBV3-2 TGTGCCAGCAGCCAATGGGACAGTCGGATAGTGCGGCAGTTCTTC CASSQWDSRIVRQFF
- - TRBJ2-3 TRBV28 TGTGCCAGCAGTGGAGTGGTGAGTCGGGATACGCAGTATTTT CASSGVVSRDTQYF
- TRBD1 TRBJ2-7 TRBV30 TGTGCCTGGAGTGAAGGGACAGTATACGAGCAGTACTTC CAWSEGTVYEQYF
- TRBD1 TRBJ1-2 TRBV28 TGTGCCAGCAGTTTTGACAGGGTGGGCTACACCTTC CASSFDRVGYTF
- - TRBJ2-3 TRBV7-3 TGTGCCAGCAGCTTACGGCGGGCAGATACGCAGTATTTT CASSLRRADTQYF
few - TRBJ1-3 TRBV4-2 TGTGCCAGCAGCCAAGTGGTACGGGGAAACACCATATATTTT CASSQVVRGNTIYF
- - TRBJ2-1 TRBV18 TGTGCCAGCTCATTTGGGGGAGGCTCCTACAATGAGCAGTTCTTC CASSFGGGSYNEQFF
few - TRBJ1-2 TRBV3-1/TRBV3-2 TGTGCCAGCAGCCCCAATAACTATGGCTACACCTTC CASSPNNYGYTF
few TRBD1 TRBJ2-5 TRBV28 TGTGCCAGCAGACCGCAGGGGGCGAACCCCCCGGAGACCCAGTACTTC CASRPQGANPPETQYF
- TRBD1 TRBJ1-5 TRBV2 TGTGCCAGCAGTGCCGACAGGGACGGGCAGCCCCAGCATTTT CASSADRDGQPQHF
- TRBD1 TRBJ1-6 TRBV2 TGTTCCGGGACAGAACTAAATTCACCCCTCCACTTT CSGTELNSPLHF
few TRBD1 TRBJ1-2 TRBV20-1 TGCAGTGGTTCAGAGGGGGCCAGCTACACCTTC CSGSEGASYTF
- TRBD2 TRBJ2-7 TRBV19 TGTGCCAGTAGTATCGGGACTAGCGGGAGAGAGCAGTACTTC CASSIGTSGREQYF
- - TRBJ2-1 TRBV6-2/TRBV6-3 TGTGCCAGCAGCCCCGGGCATCTTGGGACACAAGACAATGAGCAGTTCTTC CASSPGHLGTQDNEQFF
- TRBD1 TRBJ2-2 TRBV4-1 TGCGCCAGCAGCCCCCAAGGACAGGGCCGGGACACCGGGGAGCTGTTTTTT CASSPQGQGRDTGELFF
- - TRBJ1-2 TRBV28 TGTGCCAGCAGTTCTCGGTCCTATGGCTACACCTTC CASSSRSYGYTF
- TRBD1 TRBJ1-4 TRBV7-2 TGTGCCAGCAGCCCACAGGGGTTGGGGGAAAAACTGTTTTTT CASSPQGLGEKLFF
- - TRBJ1-5 TRBV11-2 TGTGCCAGCAGCACCGAACTAAATCAGCCCCAGCATTTT CASSTELNQPQHF
- - TRBJ1-4 TRBV12-3/TRBV12-4 TGTGCCAGCAGTTTCGAAGCGGGGGAAAAACTGTTTTTT CASSFEAGEKLFF
- - TRBJ2-2 TRBV18 TGTGCCAGCTCACCTCTCACCGCGAGGACCGGGGAGCTGTTTTTT CASSPLTARTGELFF
few TRBD1 TRBJ2-7 TRBV7-2 TGTGCCAGCAGCCCCCGGACAGGATCCTACGAGCAGTACTTC CASSPRTGSYEQYF
- TRBD2 TRBJ2-2 TRBV9 TGTGCCAGCAGGAGCAACGCGGGACTAGCGGGAGTAAACACCGGGGAGCTGTTTTTT CASRSNAGLAGVNTGELFF
- - TRBJ1-6 TRBV6-1 TGTGCCAGCAGTGAAGCAGGAGAGACTACACCTAATTCACCCCTCCACTTT CASSEAGETTPNSPLHF
- - TRBJ1-4 TRBV28 TGTGCCAGCAGTCAAGCCAGGGCCTGGGAAAAACTGTTTTTT CASSQARAWEKLFF
- - TRBJ1-6 TRBV7-9 TGTGCCAGCAGCTTAGTTGGAGGTTCACCCCTCCACTTT CASSLVGGSPLHF
once - TRBJ1-1 TRBV20-1 TGCAGTGCTATACTAGGCGCTGAAGCTTTCTTT CSAILGAEAFF
- - TRBJ2-5 TRBV20-1 TGCAGTGCTAGTGTGGGGCCCCCGGAGACCCAGTACTTC CSASVGPPETQYF
- - TRBJ2-5 TRBV14 TGTGCCAGCAGCGACAGGAACCAAGAGACCCAGTACTTC CASSDRNQETQYF
- TRBD1 TRBJ2-7 TRBV7-3 TGTGCCAGCAGCTTAATGGGACAGGGGGGCGAGCAGTACTTC CASSLMGQGGEQYF
- TRBD1 TRBJ2-1 TRBV11-3 TGTGCCAGCAGTAGTCAGGGGGAATACAATGAGCAGTTCTTC CASSSQGEYNEQFF
- TRBD1 TRBJ1-2 TRBV6-5 TGTGCCAGCAGTTTTGGACAGGGCCAAGGCTACACCTTC CASSFGQGQGYTF
few TRBD1 TRBJ1-2 TRBV11-2 TGTGCCAGCAGCCCCGGACAGGGTTCGACCTATGGCTACACCTTC CASSPGQGSTYGYTF
- TRBD1 TRBJ1-2 TRBV9 TGTGCCAGCAGCGGGGGACAGGGACTCTATGGCTACACCTTC CASSGGQGLYGYTF
- TRBD2 TRBJ2-5 TRBV6-1 TGTGCCAGCAGTGAACCGGGAGGCGGAGAGACCCAGTACTTC CASSEPGGGETQYF
- - TRBJ1-3 TRBV6-5 TGTGCCTCCGCCAGGGGTTACGGAAACACCATATATTTT CASARGYGNTIYF
- TRBD1 TRBJ2-7 TRBV6-5 TGTGCCAGCAGAAACAGGGGGTTCGGTTACGAGCAGTACTTC CASRNRGFGYEQYF